This TCR beta chain was identified in a study of T cells in localized non-small cell lung cancer. Study-wide findings and caveats: Higher T cell density in the blood was associated with longer overall survival, whereas higher adjacent-lung clonality associated with shorter survival. Heterogeneity remains possible, as sequencing covered one tumor region only. It was uninvolved adjacent lung that showed the highest T cell clonality, exceeding tumor.

V lost 3 bases and J lost 4, with 19 bases in between. The CDR3 is 17 amino acids. The germline gives CDR1 KGHSH, CDR2 LQKENI. Assay used: immunoSEQ multiplex PCR; TCRdb lists only in-frame clones, some missing. The sample records approximately 7,200 clones, about 87% being singletons. Of note for this clone: What it binds is unknown.

The TCR originated in a male donor older than 55 with stage III lung adenocarcinoma. The specimen comprised peripheral blood, sampled before any cancer treatment. The J gene is TRBJ1-3, the V gene TRBV18, with D maybe TRBD1 (6 bases). The CDR3 nucleotides are TGTGCCAGCTCACCCCCTCAGGGAGCAGGGACAGGAAACACCATATATTTT. This sequence encodes CASSPPQGAGTGNTIYF. The variable domain in full, with the rest retrieved from reference TRBV18 and TRBJ1-3, is NAGVMQNPRHLVRRRGQEARLRCSPMKGHSHVYWYRQLPEEGLKFMVYLQKENIIDESGMPKERFSAEFPKEGPSILRIQQVVRGDSAAYFCASSPPQGAGTGNTIYFGEGSWLTVV.